Listed below are T cell receptor beta chains from one sample, sequenced in a study of blood T cell repertoires in COVID-19. Libraries were prepared by immunoSEQ multiplex PCR; TCRdb keeps only in-frame clonotypes and omits some of them. The sample carries roughly 300,000 clones, 87% recorded once. Sequencing was done on a sample of peripheral blood. Receptor source: a woman aged 45 to 65 who had recovered from COVID-19. The conserved cysteine and the conserved F or W are not part of the CDR3 here.

TRBJ2-7,TRBV10-3,AIAAGDEQY
TRBJ2-5,TRBV9,ASSVGTGLWETQY
TRBJ1-1,TRBV10-3,AISFQGIGTEAF
TRBJ1-2,TRBV10-3,AISHTGGGDYGYT
TRBJ2-1,TRBV7-2,ASSLERGYYNEQF
TRBJ1-6,TRBV14,ASSHTGGRSPLH
TRBJ2-5,TRBV5-6,ASSLESSGGWGTQY
TRBJ1-2,TRBV28,ASSATDRGLVGYT
TRBJ1-1,TRBV10-2,ASSDPAGARTEAF
TRBJ1-2,TRBV19,ASRITPLQNYGYT
TRBJ2-3,TRBV21-1,ASSKVLAPSTDTQY
TRBJ2-1,TRBV10-1,ASSARLADYNEQF
TRBJ2-6,TRBV7-8,ASSLAVRYSGANVLT
TRBJ1-1,TRBV7-8,ASSPTGGSSEAF
TRBJ1-6,TRBV18,ASSPGQPNSPLH
TRBJ2-5,TRBV7-7,ASSPSPETQY
TRBJ2-7,TRBV6-5,ASSYRGNTYEQY
TRBJ2-1,TRBV2,ASMRQRGPTDEQF
TRBJ1-2,TRBV28,ASTGGTSNYGYT
TRBJ1-2,TRBV28,ASSLEYGYT
TRBJ2-1,TRBV14,ASSQVGTGPRQF
TRBJ2-1,TRBV4-3,ASSQEDTYNEQF
TRBJ2-2,TRBV7-2,ASSFGQGWTGELF
TRBJ2-7,TRBV6-1,ASSAPSRALSYEQY
TRBJ1-1,TRBV19,ASMGEGDAF
TRBJ2-2,TRBV13,ASSLGRLAGVGTGELF
TRBJ1-6,TRBV27,ASSMDRGNSPLH
TRBJ2-7,TRBV27,ASSLAGVEQY
TRBJ2-5,TRBV3-1/TRBV3-2,ASSQDLETQY
TRBJ1-1,TRBV30,AWSHPTSWGDTEAF
TRBJ1-1,TRBV3-1/TRBV3-2,ASSHRTGRGTEAF
TRBJ2-5,TRBV28,ASSRSSGNQETQY